These 14 T cell receptor beta chains originate from one sample sequenced in a study of CD8 T cells in Susac syndrome. Reverse transcription of roughly 0.5 to 1 ug RNA was performed with random hexamers. MiXCR, applied by TCRdb to the immunoSEQ multiplex PCR reads, yields one record per CDR3 protein. Among roughly 250,000 distinct CDR3 sequences, 90% to 97% were seen once, and the ten largest hold around 0.093%. Sample: CD4+ T cells from PBMCs. Receptors were obtained from a human donor with Susac syndrome.

The CDR3 reads CAAGGGRGYTF. As DNA, the CDR3 is TGTGCCGCAGGTGGGGGGCGAGGCTACACCTTC. The rearrangement uses TRBV25-1 and TRBJ1-2, with D possibly matching TRBD1 (6 bases). V lost 11 bases and J lost 8, with 15 bases in between. This CDR3 is built from 11 residues. Germline loops: CDR1 MGHDK, CDR2 SYGVNS.

In its sample, this clonotype was seen once. The rearrangement uses TRBV4-1 and TRBJ2-7; tentatively, D is TRBD1 (5 bases). Germline V gives CDR1 MGHRA, CDR2 YSYEKL. This CDR3 region has 15 residues. The V and J ends lost 4 bases and 2 bases respectively, with 15 bases between them. The CDR3 spells CASSPTGDITYEQYF. The CDR3 DNA reads as TGCGCCAGCAGCCCCACAGGAGATATTACCTACGAGCAGTACTTC.

V is TRBV18 and J is TRBJ1-1; 10 bases agree with TRBD1. Germline loops: CDR1 KGHSH, CDR2 LQKENI. The length of the CDR3 is 22 residues. V dropped 3 bases and J dropped 4; count of bases not matched to a gene: 26. The DNA for the CDR3 is TGTGCCAGCTCACCCGGGGGGACAGGGGACGCACTGGACCCGCCGAGGGGCACTGAAGCTTTCTTT. Its translation: CASSPGGTGDALDPPRGTEAFF.

V is TRBV29-1 and J is TRBJ2-5, with D maybe TRBD1 (6 bases). The CDR3 sequence is 13 residues long. With 8 bases removed from V and 1 base from J, the gap between germline ends came to 14 bases. Germline CDR1 and CDR2: SQVTM and ANQGSEA. CDR3 sequence reads: CSTGQSSQETQYF. The CDR3 DNA sequence: TGCAGCACCGGACAGTCGAGCCAAGAGACCCAGTACTTC.

This rearrangement joins TRBV7-3 to TRBJ2-1; maybe TRBD2 (5 bases). The ends were cut back, 0 bases at V and 7 bases at J, with 13 bases in the middle. Germline loops: CDR1 SGHTA, CDR2 FQGTGA. This CDR3 contains 15 residues. CDR3 residues: CASSLTNGVGNEQFF. The CDR3 nucleotides are TGTGCCAGCAGCTTAACGAACGGGGTCGGGAATGAGCAGTTCTTC.

For the CDR3, the DNA is TGTGCCAGCAGCCCAGGATCCCACTATGGCTACACCTTC. Its translation: CASSPGSHYGYTF. The chain carries TRBV5-4 and TRBJ1-2; D remains ambiguous. The V gene's germline CDR1 is SGHNT and CDR2 YYREEE (reference sequence). Trimming took 4 bases from V and 3 from J, leaving 10 bases between them. The CDR3 consists of 13 residues.

This clonotype showed up just once. The gene calls are TRBV7-6 and TRBJ2-5; 7 bases are shared with TRBD1. CDR3 length equals 15 residues. Germline loops: CDR1 SGHVS, CDR2 FNYEAQ. J was trimmed by 2 bases and V by 0 bases; bases with no gene match: 3. The CDR3 bases are TGTGCCAGCAGCTTAGCGTCGGGACAGCAAGAGACCCAGTACTTC. Translating it yields CASSLASGQQETQYF.

V and J are TRBV30 and TRBJ2-1; D tentatively fits TRBD1 or TRBD2 (5 bases each). This CDR3 is built from 14 residues. Trimming removed 2 bases from V and 7 bases from J, with 15 bases in between. Germline CDR1 GTSNPN, CDR2 SVGIG (reference sequence). The CDR3 region has the DNA TGTGCCTGGAGTTTCCGAGAGAGGGGAAATGAGCAGTTCTTC. It encodes CAWSFRERGNEQFF. Drawing the rest from reference TRBV30 and TRBJ2-1, the complete variable domain is SQTIHQWPATLVQPVGSPLSLECTVEGTSNPNLYWYRQAAGRGLQLLFYSVGIGQISSEVPQNLSASRPQDRQFILSSKKLLLSDSGFYLCAWSFRERGNEQFFGPGTRLTVL.

The CDR3 DNA is TGTGCCATCACCCCGGGACAGACGTTCTCCTACGAGCAGTACTTC. Protein product: CAITPGQTFSYEQYF. The rearrangement links TRBV10-3 to TRBJ2-7; TRBD1 aligns across 7 bases. The CDR3 totals 15 residues. V dropped 7 bases and J dropped 0; count of bases not matched to a gene: 9. Germline V gene data show CDR1 as ENHRY and CDR2 as SYGVKD.

The gene calls are TRBV9 and TRBJ2-2; 7 nucleotides agree with TRBD2. The trim removed 0 bases at V and 6 bases at J, leaving 14 bases unmatched. The CDR3 spans 18 residues. Germline V gene lookup returns CDR1 SGDLS and CDR2 YYNGEE. The CDR3 reads CASSVEPAGRVIAGELFF. The DNA of the CDR3 is TGTGCCAGCAGCGTAGAACCAGCGGGAAGGGTGATAGCCGGGGAGCTGTTTTTT.

V is TRBV2 and J is TRBJ2-7, with 9 bases identical to TRBD1. CDR3 length: 13 residues. V shed 6 bases and J 5 bases; nucleotides not matched to a gene: 5. Germline assignment: CDR1 SNHLY and CDR2 FYNNEI. CDR3: CASRGQGNNEQYF. The CDR3 DNA is TGTGCCAGCAGAGGACAGGGGAATAACGAGCAGTACTTC. Combining the CDR3 with reference TRBV2 and TRBJ2-7 gives the whole variable domain EPEVTQTPSHQVTQMGQEVILRCVPISNHLYFYWYRQILGQKVEFLVSFYNNEISEKSEIFDDQFSVERPDGSNFTLKIRSTKLEDSAMYFCASRGQGNNEQYFGPGTRLTVT.

The chain recombines TRBV6-6 with TRBJ2-1, with 13 nucleotides matching TRBD2. Germline V gene sequence: CDR1 MNHNY, CDR2 SVGAGI (reference sequence). The CDR3 totals 16 residues. The V and J ends lost 4 bases and 8 bases, in that order; junction bases with no gene match: 8. This CDR3 is CASSSGLAGVGDEQFF. The CDR3 region has the DNA TGTGCCAGCAGTTCCGGACTAGCGGGAGTGGGGGATGAGCAGTTCTTC.

The chain uses TRBV14 and TRBJ2-7; the D gene is possibly TRBD2 (5 bases). The CDR3 extends over 15 amino acids. V was shortened by 3 bases and J by 3 bases, with 15 bases between the two germline ends. Germline V gene sequence: CDR1 SGHDN, CDR2 FVKESK. The CDR3 region is CASSQTGKAGYEQYF. CDR3 DNA: TGTGCCAGCAGCCAGACTGGAAAGGCGGGCTACGAGCAGTACTTC.

The V call is TRBV20-1, the J call TRBJ2-7; a possible D gene is TRBD1 (6 bases). Germline CDR1 is DFQATT and CDR2 is SNEGSKA (reference sequence). V gave up 3 bases and J gave up 4 bases, with 16 bases separating them. The CDR3 consists of 14 residues. The CDR3 region has the DNA TGCAGTGCTAGTTCCGGGACAACTGTTTACGAGCAGTACTTC. This translates into CSASSGTTVYEQYF.